What follows is one T cell receptor beta chain and its context. No antigen is known for it. Together with a sample-barcoded 5' primer, a J-beta primer mix was included in a second PCR lasting about 6 to 12 cycles. Every individual sample yielded 3 million or more paired-end reads (each containing CDR3). TCRdb passed the 5' RACE reads through MiXCR, listing each CDR3 protein once. The table shows roughly 930,000 distinct CDR3 sequences, with roughly 50% occurring only once. This CDR3 is built from 16 residues. V gave up 0 bases and J gave up 7 bases, with 16 bases separating them. Germline V gene sequence: CDR1 MGHRA, CDR2 YSYEKL. These data originate in a study of blood T cells in healthy people across ages. Regarding the study as a whole: From one million sequenced T cells, diversity estimates were lower bounds.

The V and J genes are TRBV4-1 and TRBJ2-1, with a tentative D call TRBD2 (5 bases). What was sequenced was blood. The sequence came from a man younger than 45 in good health. Here the CDR3 reads CASSQDRTRRSNEQFF. The CDR3 DNA follows: TGCGCCAGCAGCCAAGATCGGACGAGGAGGTCTAATGAGCAGTTCTTC.